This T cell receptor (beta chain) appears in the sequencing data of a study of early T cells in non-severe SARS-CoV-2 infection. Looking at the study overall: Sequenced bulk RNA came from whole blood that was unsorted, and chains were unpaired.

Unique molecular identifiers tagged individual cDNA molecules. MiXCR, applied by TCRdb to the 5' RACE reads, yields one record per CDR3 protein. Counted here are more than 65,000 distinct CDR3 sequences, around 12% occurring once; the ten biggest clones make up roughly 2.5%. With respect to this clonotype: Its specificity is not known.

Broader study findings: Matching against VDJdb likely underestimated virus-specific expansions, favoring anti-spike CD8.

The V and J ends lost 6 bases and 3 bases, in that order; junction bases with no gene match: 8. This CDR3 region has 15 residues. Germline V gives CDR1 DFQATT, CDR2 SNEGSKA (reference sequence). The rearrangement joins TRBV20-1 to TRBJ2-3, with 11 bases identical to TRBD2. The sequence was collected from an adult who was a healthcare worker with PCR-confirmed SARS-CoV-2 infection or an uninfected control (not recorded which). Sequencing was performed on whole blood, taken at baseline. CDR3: CSAAGLAVKTDTQYF. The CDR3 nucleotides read TGCAGTGCGGCGGGACTAGCGGTGAAGACAGATACGCAGTATTTT.